Here is one TCR beta chain with its context. The antigen is unknown. The trim removed 4 bases at V and 6 bases at J, leaving 2 bases unmatched. Germline lookup yields CDR1 GTSNPN and CDR2 SVGIG (reference sequence). The CDR3 totals 12 residues. Each HIV-infected participant was given treatment in the United States. Specimens retained about 0.95-11 million cryopreserved PBMC preceding DNA extraction. Investigators performed immunoSEQ version v3.0 at survey level. The table came from immunoSEQ multiplex PCR; TCRdb's copy has only in-frame clones and leaves some out. The sample consists of over 7,000 clones, 82% of them appearing once. This sample stems from a study of long-term antiretroviral therapy in people with HIV. Study-wide results and limits: Blood obtained between about 2004 and 2017 may reflect older ART regimens. Versus controls, repertoires in people with HIV had narrower CDR3 length ranges.

The sample here was unsorted PBMCs, taken 0.1 years after starting antiretroviral therapy. The source is a man in his forties with HIV. The chain is built from TRBV30 and TRBJ2-2, with 7 bases fitting TRBD1. CDR3: CAWKGAPGELFF. CDR3 bases: TGTGCCTGGAAGGGGGCACCCGGGGAGCTGTTTTTT.